This T cell receptor (beta chain) was sequenced for a study of glioma-infiltrating T cells. General study findings and limits: Gliomas, especially low-grade, showed above-expected tissue-blood divergence; non-neoplastic patients showed below. Tissue and blood shared very few CDR3 sequences.

Amplification of TCR alpha and beta CDR3 regions from RNA used iRepertoire nested multiplex PCR. For one-step reverse transcription and amplification, 100-400 ng of tissue mRNA or PBMC total RNA was used. Each CDR3 protein is one row after TCRdb ran MiXCR on the multiplex PCR reads. The sample holds around 150,000 distinct CDR3 sequences, roughly two fifths seen once. Per germline, CDR1 GTSNPN and CDR2 SVGIG (reference sequence). The CDR3 contains 11 residues. Trimming removed 7 bases from V and 3 bases from J, with 9 bases in between. Worth noting for this clonotype: What it binds is unknown.

The chain joins TRBV30 to TRBJ1-1; D uncertain. Sequenced input: glioma tissue, nonneoplastic brain tissue, or PBMCs (not recorded which). This TCR was sampled from a human donor with low-grade glioma or glioblastoma, undergoing nonglioma brain surgery, or in good health (not recorded which). The CDR3 DNA follows: TGTGCCTATAGAGGGTACACTGAAGCTTTCTTT. This encodes CAYRGYTEAFF.